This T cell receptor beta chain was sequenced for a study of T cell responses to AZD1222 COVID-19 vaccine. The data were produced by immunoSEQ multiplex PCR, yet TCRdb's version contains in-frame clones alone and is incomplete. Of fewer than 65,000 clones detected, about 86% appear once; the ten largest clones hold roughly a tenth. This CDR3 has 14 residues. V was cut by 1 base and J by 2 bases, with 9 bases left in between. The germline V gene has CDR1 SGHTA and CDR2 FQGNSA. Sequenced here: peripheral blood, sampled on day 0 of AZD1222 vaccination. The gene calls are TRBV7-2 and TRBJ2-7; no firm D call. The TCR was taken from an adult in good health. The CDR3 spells CASSLGARTYEQYF. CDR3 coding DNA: TGTGCCAGCAGCTTAGGGGCCCGAACCTACGAGCAGTACTTC.